Below are 4 T cell receptor beta chains sequenced from a single sample in a study of early T cells in non-severe SARS-CoV-2 infection. TCRdb ran MiXCR on the 5' RACE reads and lists one entry per CDR3 protein. The sample records 20,000 to 25,000 distinct CDR3 sequences, roughly 5% being singletons. Sequenced sample: whole blood. The receptor source for this set is an adult who was a healthcare worker with PCR-confirmed SARS-CoV-2 infection or an uninfected control (not recorded which).

This clonotype counts as large. The chain employs TRBV4-3 and TRBJ1-2; possibly TRBD1 for D (6 bases). The CDR3 extends over 15 amino acids. V gave up 4 bases and J gave up 0 bases, with 12 bases separating them. Germline V gives CDR1 LGHNA, CDR2 YSLEER. The CDR3 DNA reads as TGCGCCAGCAGCCCCGCGACAGGTACTAACTATGGCTACACCTTC. Translation gives CASSPATGTNYGYTF.

This clonotype was detected ten times or more. The chain recombines TRBV19 with TRBJ1-2, with D perhaps matching TRBD1 (6 bases). CDR1 and CDR2 from the germline V gene are LNHDA and SQIVND (reference sequence). There are 14 residues in the CDR3. V was pared by 8 bases and J by 0 bases, with 13 bases between. The CDR3 reads CASQQDRANYGYTF. CDR3 DNA: TGTGCCAGTCAACAGGACAGAGCTAACTATGGCTACACCTTC.

The table lists this clonotype with many counts. The chain joins TRBV10-3 to TRBJ1-4; D not certain. CDR3 length: 12 amino acids. V was pared by 9 bases and J by 6 bases, with 11 bases between. Germline-derived CDR1 and CDR2 are ENHRY and SYGVKD. This CDR3 is CAIKGVDEKLFF. CDR3 coding DNA: TGTGCCATTAAGGGCGTCGATGAAAAACTGTTTTTT.

This clonotype is termed medium-sized. This chain connects TRBV6-5 to TRBJ1-5, with D perhaps TRBD1 (5 bases). Trimming removed 8 bases from V and 5 bases from J, with 10 bases in between. CDR1 is MNHEY and CDR2 is SVGAGI in the germline V gene. CDR3 size: 12 residues. The CDR3 region is CASSTGDQPQHF. CDR3 coding DNA: TGTGCCAGCTCAACGGGGGATCAGCCCCAGCATTTT.